This TCR beta chain appears in the sequencing data of a study of shared clonotypes between healthy human individuals. Study context: There were three CD4 naive, three CD4 memory, two CD8 naive and one CD8 memory plates per donor.

Concerning this clone itself: Its antigen is still unknown.

The CDR3 extends over 14 amino acids. Germline CDR1 SNHLY, CDR2 FYNNEI. Trimming took 2 bases from V and 9 from J; bases not matched to a gene: 10. In the sorted-subset replicate PCRs, 200 ng DNA, 29,000 or so T cell genomes, was used. The method was immunoSEQ multiplex PCR; TCRdb's version includes in-frame clones alone and lacks a portion of them. Among about 380,000 clones listed, around 96% were seen once. Among the donors, all were Caucasian adults who lived in Nashville, Tennessee. Study results and limitations: Donor clonotype sharing was expected to depend on sequencing depth.

The V call is TRBV2, the J call TRBJ2-7, with TRBD2 matching 7 bases. This sequence was found in a man between 25 and 39 years old in good health. Sequenced sample: memory CD8+ T cells sorted from blood. Subset meaning: CD45RO+ cells pooled with CCR7-negative TemRA cells. CDR3 sequence reads: CASSESGPGGGQYF. CDR3 nucleotide sequence: TGTGCCAGCAGTGAAAGTGGTCCGGGAGGTGGGCAGTACTTC.